This TCR beta chain is from a study of CD8+ T cells in alopecia areata. Study summary: Treated patients received oral tofacitinib, 5 to 10 mg twice daily. Broader study findings: For lesional scalp, especially alopecia totalis/universalis, clonality was higher than in normal scalp.

Regarding this clone: Its antigen remains unknown.

The CDR3 sequence is 14 residues long. The germline V gene has CDR1 MNHEY and CDR2 SMNVEV (reference sequence). Trimming at V came to 7 bases and at J to 9 bases, leaving 11 bases not matched to a gene. The treatment was: oral pan-JAK inhibitor, 5-10 mg twice daily. The authors extracted RNA and reverse transcribed it into cDNA as the sequencing template. Assay: immunoSEQ multiplex PCR; the TCRdb copy retains only in-frame clones and omits some. The sample lists around 100,000 clones, approximately 51% occurring once. Sequencing was performed on CD4+ T cells sorted from blood, taken at week 24, from a patient treated with tofacitinib. V and J are TRBV27 and TRBJ2-5; 10 bases agree with TRBD1. The TCR sequence derives from a human donor with alopecia areata. The CDR3 here is CASTRDRGREPQYF. DNA for the CDR3: TGTGCCAGCACCCGGGACAGGGGTCGCGAGCCCCAGTACTTC.